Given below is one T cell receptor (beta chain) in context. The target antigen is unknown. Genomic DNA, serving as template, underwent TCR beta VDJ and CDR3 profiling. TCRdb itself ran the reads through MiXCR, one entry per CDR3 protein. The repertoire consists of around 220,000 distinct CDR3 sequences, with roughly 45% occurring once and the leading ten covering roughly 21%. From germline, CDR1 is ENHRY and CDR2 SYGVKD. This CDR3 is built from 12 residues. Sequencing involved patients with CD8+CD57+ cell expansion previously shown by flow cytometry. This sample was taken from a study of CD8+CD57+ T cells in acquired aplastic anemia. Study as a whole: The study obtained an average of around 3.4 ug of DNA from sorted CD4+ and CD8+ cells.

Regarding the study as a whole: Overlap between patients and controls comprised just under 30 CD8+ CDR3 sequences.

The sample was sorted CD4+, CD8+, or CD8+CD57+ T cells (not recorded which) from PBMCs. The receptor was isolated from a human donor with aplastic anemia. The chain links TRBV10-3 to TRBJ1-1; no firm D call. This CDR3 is CSGSGLGTEAFF. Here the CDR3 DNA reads TGTTCGGGGTCGGGTTTGGGCACTGAAGCTTTCTTT.